A selection of T cell receptor beta chains follows, all from one sample in a study of cytomegalovirus exposure and HLA in healthy donors. Libraries were prepared by immunoSEQ multiplex PCR; TCRdb keeps only in-frame clonotypes and omits some of them. The table shows about 120,000 clones, with over 75% occurring only once. The sequenced sample consisted of PBMCs. The receptors come from a woman aged 18-29 years in good health and CMV-seronegative. Each CDR3 is given with its conserved first and last residue. The D gene is left open where the match is weak. A clone size is listed for some rows: how often the clone was seen (once, few, many), or a class if it is expanded.

.,TRBV4-1,TRBJ2-2,.,TGCGCCAGCAAGGGGGATTCTGGTACCGGGGAGCTGTTTTTT,CASKGDSGTGELFF
.,TRBV6-1,TRBJ1-4,.,TGTGCCAGCAGTGAAGCGCTACGGCCAGGGTGGTATGAAAAACTGTTTTTT,CASSEALRPGWYEKLFF
once,TRBV27,TRBJ2-3,.,TGTGCCAGCAGTTTTTGGGAGAGCGGGACAGATACGCAGTATTTT,CASSFWESGTDTQYF
.,TRBV5-1,TRBJ2-4,TRBD1,TGCGCCAGCAGCTTTGGGACAGGGGGCACGAGAAACATTCAGTACTTC,CASSFGTGGTRNIQYF
.,TRBV5-1,TRBJ2-7,TRBD1,TGCGCCAGTCCCCTCCACAGGGGCGAGCAGTACTTC,CASPLHRGEQYF
.,TRBV2,TRBJ1-5,.,TGTGCCAGCAGCATTCAGGGATTATATCAGCCCCAGCATTTT,CASSIQGLYQPQHF
.,TRBV5-1,TRBJ1-2,TRBD1,TGCGCCAGCAGCATGGGACAGGGAAGGGGCTACACCTTC,CASSMGQGRGYTF
.,TRBV7-2,TRBJ1-5,.,TGTGCCAGCAGCTTAGCGGGACAACAGCCCCAGCATTTT,CASSLAGQQPQHF
.,TRBV5-5,TRBJ2-1,TRBD2,TGTGCCAGCAGCTCTAGAGGGACTAGCGTTCCCTACAATGAGCAGTTCTTC,CASSSRGTSVPYNEQFF
.,TRBV7-9,TRBJ1-6,TRBD1,TGTGCCAGCAGCCGGGACAGCTTGAATTCACCCCTCCACTTT,CASSRDSLNSPLHF
few,TRBV7-9,TRBJ1-4,.,TGTGCCAGCAGCCCCGGGGGGGGACCAACTAATGAAAAACTGTTTTTT,CASSPGGGPTNEKLFF
few,TRBV2,TRBJ2-7,TRBD2,TGTGCCAGCAGTGGGACTACGGGGGGGGCCTACGAGCAGTACTTC,CASSGTTGGAYEQYF
.,TRBV5-6,TRBJ2-1,.,TGTGCCAGCAGCTTGTATCAGACCAGGGGCTACAATGAGCAGTTCTTC,CASSLYQTRGYNEQFF
.,TRBV21-1,TRBJ2-7,.,TGTGCCAGCAGCAAAGTCCGCAAAGTGGGGGCCCCCTACGAGCAGTACTTC,CASSKVRKVGAPYEQYF
.,TRBV2,TRBJ1-4,TRBD1,TGTGCCAGCAGGGACAGGGGGACTAATGAAAAACTGTTTTTT,CASRDRGTNEKLFF
.,TRBV21-1,TRBJ1-5,.,TGTGCCAGCAGCATGAGGACAGGGCTATGGCAGCCCCAGCATTTT,CASSMRTGLWQPQHF
.,TRBV7-2,TRBJ2-7,.,TGTGCCAGCAGCTTAGTAGGGGTCTACGAGCAGTACTTC,CASSLVGVYEQYF
.,TRBV4-3,TRBJ1-1,TRBD1,TGCGCCAGCAGCCCAGGACAGGGAAAGAATACTGAAGCTTTCTTT,CASSPGQGKNTEAFF
.,TRBV2,TRBJ1-6,TRBD1,TGTGCCAGCGGGCTCGGGACAGGGAATACACCCCTCCACTTT,CASGLGTGNTPLHF
.,TRBV6-1,TRBJ1-1,TRBD1,TGTGCCAGCAGTGCGAACGACAGGGGGCTAAAGAACACTGAAGCTTTCTTT,CASSANDRGLKNTEAFF
.,TRBV9,TRBJ1-6,.,TGTGCCAGCAGCGTAGCGGAGGGAAGCTCCTATAATTCACCCCTCCACTTT,CASSVAEGSSYNSPLHF
.,TRBV5-4,TRBJ1-2,.,TGTGCCAGCAGGGGCAGGCCTGGCACTAACTATGGCTACACCTTC,CASRGRPGTNYGYTF
.,TRBV7-8,TRBJ1-1,.,TGTGCCAGCAGCCTAAGACAGATATTGAACACTGAAGCTTTCTTT,CASSLRQILNTEAFF
.,TRBV6-5,TRBJ2-7,.,TGTGCCAGCAGTAACGGACGGGGTGGGGAGCAGTACTTC,CASSNGRGGEQYF
.,TRBV2,TRBJ2-3,.,TGTGCCAGCAGTACGGACAACTTAATCACAGATACGCAGTATTTT,CASSTDNLITDTQYF
.,TRBV19,TRBJ1-4,.,TGTGCCAGTATAAAGCAGGCTGCTCCTAATGAAAAACTGTTTTTT,CASIKQAAPNEKLFF
.,TRBV14,TRBJ1-3,.,TGTGCCAGCACGGGGACACCCTCTGGAAACACCATATATTTT,CASTGTPSGNTIYF
once,TRBV2,TRBJ2-3,TRBD2,TGTGCCAGCAGTCTGGGACTAGCGGGAGAGGCAGATACGCAGTATTTT,CASSLGLAGEADTQYF
.,TRBV5-1,TRBJ2-5,.,TGCGCCAGCAGCTTGAGGCGGCAAGAGACCCAGTACTTC,CASSLRRQETQYF
.,TRBV6-5,TRBJ2-7,.,TGTGCCAGCAGTTCCCCATTTTTCCACGAGCAGTACTTC,CASSSPFFHEQYF
.,TRBV27,TRBJ1-6,.,TGTGCCAGCAGTTCCCCCCGCGGGGGCTATTCACCCCTCCACTTT,CASSSPRGGYSPLHF
.,TRBV27,TRBJ2-6,.,TGTGCCAGCAGTCCCCACCATAGTGCGGTGAGCTCTGGGGCCAACGGCCTGACTTTC,CASSPHHSAVSSGANGLTF
few,TRBV6-1,TRBJ1-1,.,TGTGCCAGCAGTCGAAGTGGAGGGAACACTGAAGCTTTCTTT,CASSRSGGNTEAFF
.,TRBV29-1,TRBJ1-2,TRBD1,TGCAGCGTTGAGGGACAGAGAGGCTACACCTTC,CSVEGQRGYTF
.,TRBV5-1,TRBJ2-3,.,TGCGCCAGCAGCTTGGGAGGGCGAAGGTCTACAGATACGCAGTATTTT,CASSLGGRRSTDTQYF
.,TRBV7-2,TRBJ1-5,.,TGTGCCAGCAGCTTAGCCTATTATAGCAATCAGCCCCAGCATTTT,CASSLAYYSNQPQHF
.,TRBV6-1,TRBJ1-3,.,TGTGCCAGCAGTCCGGGTCTCTCTGGAAACACCATATATTTT,CASSPGLSGNTIYF
.,TRBV2,TRBJ1-5,.,TGTGCCAGCAGCCTCAACGGGAGGAATCAGCCCCAGCATTTT,CASSLNGRNQPQHF
.,TRBV4-2,TRBJ2-2,.,TGTGCCAGCAGTCTAGGGGTCAGCACCGGGGAGCTGTTTTTT,CASSLGVSTGELFF
.,TRBV7-9,TRBJ2-1,TRBD2,TGTGCCAGCAGCTGGGGGGGTTACAATGAGCAGTTCTTC,CASSWGGYNEQFF
.,TRBV10-1,TRBJ2-1,TRBD2,TGCGCCAGCAGCTTTACTAGCGGGAGCAGTGAGCAGTTCTTC,CASSFTSGSSEQFF
.,TRBV19,TRBJ1-3,.,TGTGCCAGTAGTATGGGGCGGTTACCGTACCACTCTGGAAACACCATATATTTT,CASSMGRLPYHSGNTIYF
.,TRBV11-2,TRBJ1-3,TRBD1,TGTGCCAGCAGCTTAATCAGGGGGTTTGGAAACACCATATATTTT,CASSLIRGFGNTIYF
.,TRBV6-4,TRBJ2-1,TRBD1,TGTGCCAGCAGTGACTCCGGGACAGGCTCCTACAATGAGCAGTTCTTC,CASSDSGTGSYNEQFF
.,TRBV27,TRBJ1-5,.,TGTGCCAGCAGTAGCCGTCCGGGTCATCGCCAGCATTTT,CASSSRPGHRQHF
few,TRBV10-3,TRBJ2-7,.,TGTGCCATCAGTGAGGAACAGGGTACCTACGAGCAGTACTTC,CAISEEQGTYEQYF
.,TRBV30,TRBJ1-1,.,TGTGCCTGGACCTTCGGATCGGGAGGGACTGAAGCTTTCTTT,CAWTFGSGGTEAFF
once,TRBV5-4,TRBJ2-3,.,TGTGCCAGCAGAGGTGCGAGGGAGAGGGAGGATACGCAGTATTTT,CASRGAREREDTQYF
.,TRBV5-1,TRBJ2-5,TRBD2,TGCGCCAGCAGCTCAAGCGGACTAGCGGCGAGGACCCAGTACTTC,CASSSSGLAARTQYF
.,TRBV6-6,TRBJ2-3,TRBD1,TGTGCCAGCAGTTCCTCCGGGACAGGCACAGATACGCAGTATTTT,CASSSSGTGTDTQYF
.,TRBV5-1,TRBJ1-1,.,TGCGCCAGCAGCTTGGCAGGTAAGAGCGGAGCTTTCTTT,CASSLAGKSGAFF
once,TRBV6-5,TRBJ1-1,TRBD1,TGTGCCAGCAGTCGGGACAGGAACACTGAAGCTTTCTTT,CASSRDRNTEAFF
.,TRBV5-4,TRBJ1-1,.,TGTGCCAGCAGCCAGGGGTCACTTGAAGCTTTCTTT,CASSQGSLEAFF
once,TRBV6-6,TRBJ2-7,.,TGTGCCAGCAGTTACTCCTCCAGCTACGAGCAGTACTTC,CASSYSSSYEQYF